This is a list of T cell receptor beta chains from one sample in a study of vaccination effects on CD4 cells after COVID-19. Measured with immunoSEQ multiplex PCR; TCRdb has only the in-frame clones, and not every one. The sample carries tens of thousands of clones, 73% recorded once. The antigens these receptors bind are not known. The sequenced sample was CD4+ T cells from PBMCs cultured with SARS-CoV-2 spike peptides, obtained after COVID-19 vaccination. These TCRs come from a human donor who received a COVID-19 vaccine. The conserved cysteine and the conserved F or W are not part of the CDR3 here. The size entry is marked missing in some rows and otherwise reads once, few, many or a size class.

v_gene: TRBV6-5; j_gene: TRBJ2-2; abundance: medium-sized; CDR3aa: ASAALAGNTGELF
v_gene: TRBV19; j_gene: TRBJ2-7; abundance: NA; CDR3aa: ASSDGYEQY
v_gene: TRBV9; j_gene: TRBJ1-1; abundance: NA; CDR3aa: ASSGNTEAF
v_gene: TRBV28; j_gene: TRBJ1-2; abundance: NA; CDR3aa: ASSSEGGTINGYT
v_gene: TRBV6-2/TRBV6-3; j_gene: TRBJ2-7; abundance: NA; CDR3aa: ASSGILAGGSEQY
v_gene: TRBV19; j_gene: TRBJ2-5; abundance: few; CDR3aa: ASSPGTGKRETQY
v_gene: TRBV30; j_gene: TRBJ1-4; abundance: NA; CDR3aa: AWSLGQGFREKLF
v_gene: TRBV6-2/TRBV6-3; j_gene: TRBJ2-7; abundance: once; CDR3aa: ASSSSGIMEQY
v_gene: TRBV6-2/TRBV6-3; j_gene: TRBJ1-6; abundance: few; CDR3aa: ASSYTRVTSPLH
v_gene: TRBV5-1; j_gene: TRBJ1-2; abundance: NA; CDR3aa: ASSPRGGDNYGYT
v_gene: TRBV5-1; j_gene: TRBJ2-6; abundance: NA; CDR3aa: ASSPSVFGANVLT
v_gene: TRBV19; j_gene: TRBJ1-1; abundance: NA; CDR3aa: ASSIGDRATEAF
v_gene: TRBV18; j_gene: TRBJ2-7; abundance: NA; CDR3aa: ASSPGRGNEQY
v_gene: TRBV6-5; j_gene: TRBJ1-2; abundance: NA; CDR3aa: ASSKSRGRDGYT
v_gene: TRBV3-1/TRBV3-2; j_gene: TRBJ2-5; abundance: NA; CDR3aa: ASSPSGETQY
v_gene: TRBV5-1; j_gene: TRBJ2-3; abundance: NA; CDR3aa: ASSQGGADTQY
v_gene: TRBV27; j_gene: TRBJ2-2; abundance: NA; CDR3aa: ASSSLVEVTGELF
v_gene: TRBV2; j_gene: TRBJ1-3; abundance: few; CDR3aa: ASSGSRNGNTIY
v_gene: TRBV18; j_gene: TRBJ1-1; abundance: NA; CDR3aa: ASSQSRGATEAF
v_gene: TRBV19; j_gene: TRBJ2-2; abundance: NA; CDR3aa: ASVERGVTGELF
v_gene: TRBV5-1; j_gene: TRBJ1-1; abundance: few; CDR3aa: ASSPSGPRGNTEAF
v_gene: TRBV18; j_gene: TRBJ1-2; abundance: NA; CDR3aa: ASSPTDRGYGYT
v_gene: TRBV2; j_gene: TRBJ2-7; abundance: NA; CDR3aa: ASSVLREAEQY
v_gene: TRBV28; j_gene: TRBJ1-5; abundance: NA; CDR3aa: ASRPQGESSPQH
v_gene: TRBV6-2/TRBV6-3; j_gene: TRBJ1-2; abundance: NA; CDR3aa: ASSYSPGSLYGYT
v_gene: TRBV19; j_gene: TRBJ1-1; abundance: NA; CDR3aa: ASSRGSEAF